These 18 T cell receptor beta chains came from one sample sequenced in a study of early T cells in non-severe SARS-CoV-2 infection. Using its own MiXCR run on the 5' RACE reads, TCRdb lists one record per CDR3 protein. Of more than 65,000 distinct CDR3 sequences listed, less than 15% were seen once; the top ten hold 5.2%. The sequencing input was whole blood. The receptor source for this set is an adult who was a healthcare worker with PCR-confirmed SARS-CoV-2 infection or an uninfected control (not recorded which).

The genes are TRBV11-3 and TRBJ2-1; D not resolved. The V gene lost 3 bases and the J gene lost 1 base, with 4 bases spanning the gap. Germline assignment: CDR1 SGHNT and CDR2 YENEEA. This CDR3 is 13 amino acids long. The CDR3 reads CASSFESYNEQFF. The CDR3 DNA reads TGTGCCAGCAGCTTCGAGTCCTACAATGAGCAGTTCTTC.

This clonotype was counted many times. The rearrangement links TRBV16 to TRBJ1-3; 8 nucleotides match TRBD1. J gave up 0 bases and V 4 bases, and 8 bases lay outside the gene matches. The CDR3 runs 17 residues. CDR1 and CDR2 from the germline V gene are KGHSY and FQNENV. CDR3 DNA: TGTGCCAGCAGCCCCAGGGACAGGACGATCTCTGGAAACACCATATATTTT. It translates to CASSPRDRTISGNTIYF. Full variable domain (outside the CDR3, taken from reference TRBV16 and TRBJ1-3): GEEVAQTPKHLVRGEGQKAKLYCAPIKGHSYVFWYQQVLKNEFKFLISFQNENVFDETGMPKERFSAKCLPNSPCSLEIQATKLEDSAVYFCASSPRDRTISGNTIYFGEGSWLTVV.

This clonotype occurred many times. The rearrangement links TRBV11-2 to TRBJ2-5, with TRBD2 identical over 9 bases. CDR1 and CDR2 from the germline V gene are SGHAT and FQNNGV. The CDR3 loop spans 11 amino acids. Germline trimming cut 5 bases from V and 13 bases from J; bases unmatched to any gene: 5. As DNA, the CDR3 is TGTGCCAGCAGCCGTGGGACTAGCACGTACTTC. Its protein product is CASSRGTSTYF.

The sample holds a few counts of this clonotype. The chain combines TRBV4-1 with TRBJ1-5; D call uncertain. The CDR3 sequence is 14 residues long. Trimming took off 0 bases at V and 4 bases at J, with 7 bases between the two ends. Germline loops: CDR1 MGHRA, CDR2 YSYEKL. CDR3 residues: CASSQDPGNQPQHF. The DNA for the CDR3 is TGCGCCAGCAGCCAAGATCCCGGAAATCAGCCCCAGCATTTT.

This CDR3 reads CASSDLHLVQYF. The CDR3 nucleotides read TGTGCCAGCAGTGACTTGCACCTGGTGCAGTACTTC. The chain carries TRBV2 and TRBJ2-7, with D unclear. Germline CDR1 SNHLY, CDR2 FYNNEI. This CDR3 is 12 amino acids long. V lost 3 bases to trimming and J lost 9 bases, with 12 bases between them.

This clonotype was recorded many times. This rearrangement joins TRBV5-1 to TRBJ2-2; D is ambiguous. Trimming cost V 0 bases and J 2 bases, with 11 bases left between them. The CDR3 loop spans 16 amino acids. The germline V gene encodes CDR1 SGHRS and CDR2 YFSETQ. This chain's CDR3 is CASSLAFSQNTGELFF. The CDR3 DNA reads TGCGCCAGCAGCTTGGCCTTTTCACAAAACACCGGGGAGCTGTTTTTT.

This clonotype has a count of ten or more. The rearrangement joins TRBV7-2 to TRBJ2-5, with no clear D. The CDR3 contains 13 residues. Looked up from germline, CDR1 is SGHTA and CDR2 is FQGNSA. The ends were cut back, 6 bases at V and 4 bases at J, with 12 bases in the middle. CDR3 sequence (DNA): TGTGCCAGCAGACTTGGGTGGACAGAGACCCAGTACTTC. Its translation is CASRLGWTETQYF.

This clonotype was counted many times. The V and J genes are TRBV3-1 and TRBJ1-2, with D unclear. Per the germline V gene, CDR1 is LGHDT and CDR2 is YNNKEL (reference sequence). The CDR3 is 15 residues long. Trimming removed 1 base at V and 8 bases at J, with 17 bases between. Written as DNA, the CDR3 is TGTGCCAGCAGCCAAGGGGGATTCAACGAGCGCGGCTACACCTTC. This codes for CASSQGGFNERGYTF.

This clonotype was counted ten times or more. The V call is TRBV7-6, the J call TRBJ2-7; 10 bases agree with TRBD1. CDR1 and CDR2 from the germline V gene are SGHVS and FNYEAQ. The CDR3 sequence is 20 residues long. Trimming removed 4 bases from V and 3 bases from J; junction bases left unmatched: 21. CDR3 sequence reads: CASSSSNMGWPGTGDYEQYF. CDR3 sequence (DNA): TGTGCCAGCAGCTCGTCAAACATGGGGTGGCCCGGGACAGGGGACTACGAGCAGTACTTC.

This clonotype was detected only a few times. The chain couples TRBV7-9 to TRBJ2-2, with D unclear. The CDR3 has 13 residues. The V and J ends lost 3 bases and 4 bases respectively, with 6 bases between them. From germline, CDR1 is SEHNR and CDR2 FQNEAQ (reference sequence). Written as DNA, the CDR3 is TGTGCCAGCAGCTTGGAACGCACCGGGGAGCTGTTTTTT. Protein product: CASSLERTGELFF.

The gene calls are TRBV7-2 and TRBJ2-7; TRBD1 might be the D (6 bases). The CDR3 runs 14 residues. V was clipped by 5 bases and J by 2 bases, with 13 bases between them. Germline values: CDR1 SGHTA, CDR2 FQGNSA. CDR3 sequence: CASSLGQIPYEQYF. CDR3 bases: TGTGCCAGCAGCCTCGGACAGATACCCTACGAGCAGTACTTC.

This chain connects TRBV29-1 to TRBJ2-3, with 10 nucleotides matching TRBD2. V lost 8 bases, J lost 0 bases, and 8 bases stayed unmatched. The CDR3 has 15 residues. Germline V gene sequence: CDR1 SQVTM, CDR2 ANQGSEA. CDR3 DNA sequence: TGCAGCATCAGTACTAGCGGGGCTAGCACAGATACGCAGTATTTT. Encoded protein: CSISTSGASTDTQYF.

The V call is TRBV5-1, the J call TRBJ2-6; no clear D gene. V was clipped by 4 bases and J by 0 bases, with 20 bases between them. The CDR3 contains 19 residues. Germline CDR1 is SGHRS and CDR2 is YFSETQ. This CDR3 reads CASSLVRATFDSGANVLTF. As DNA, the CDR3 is TGCGCCAGCAGCCTCGTCCGGGCCACCTTCGACTCTGGGGCCAACGTCCTGACTTTC.

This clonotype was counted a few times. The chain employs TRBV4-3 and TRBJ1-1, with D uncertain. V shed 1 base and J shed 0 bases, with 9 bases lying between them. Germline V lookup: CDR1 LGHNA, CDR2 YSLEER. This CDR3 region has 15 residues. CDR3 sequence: CASSQVPGLNTEAFF. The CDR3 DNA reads TGCGCCAGCAGCCAAGTTCCCGGCCTGAACACTGAAGCTTTCTTT.

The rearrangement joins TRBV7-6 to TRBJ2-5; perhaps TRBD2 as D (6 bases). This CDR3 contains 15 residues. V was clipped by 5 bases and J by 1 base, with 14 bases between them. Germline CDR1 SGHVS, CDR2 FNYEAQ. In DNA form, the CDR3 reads TGTGCCAGCAGCCGAATGGGGGGTTCCCAAGAGACCCAGTACTTC. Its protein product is CASSRMGGSQETQYF. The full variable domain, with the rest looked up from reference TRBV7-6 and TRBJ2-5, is GAGVSQSPRYKVTKRGQDVALRCDPISGHVSLYWYRQALGQGPEFLTYFNYEAQQDKSGLPNDRFSAERPEGSISTLTIQRTEQRDSAMYRCASSRMGGSQETQYFGPGTRLLVL.

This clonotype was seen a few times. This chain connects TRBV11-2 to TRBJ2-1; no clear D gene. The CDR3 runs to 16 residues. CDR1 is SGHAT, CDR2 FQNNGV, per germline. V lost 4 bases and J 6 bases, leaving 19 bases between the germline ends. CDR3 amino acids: CASSSIRRTPANEQFF. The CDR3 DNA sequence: TGTGCCAGCAGCTCCATAAGGCGGACCCCGGCCAATGAGCAGTTCTTC.

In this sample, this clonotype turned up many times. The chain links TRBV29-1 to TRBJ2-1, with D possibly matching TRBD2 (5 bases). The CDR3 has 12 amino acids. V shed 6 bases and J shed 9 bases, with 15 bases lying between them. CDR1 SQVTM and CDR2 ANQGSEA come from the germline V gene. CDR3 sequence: CSVGGMYGEQFF. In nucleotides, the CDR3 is TGCAGCGTAGGAGGCATGTATGGTGAGCAGTTCTTC.

The CDR3, as DNA: TGTGCCAGCAGCCCCGGGACAGGATTCTACGAGCAGTACTTC. It codes for CASSPGTGFYEQYF. The chain joins TRBV12-3 or TRBV12-4 to TRBJ2-7; 8 bases match TRBD1. This CDR3 is built from 14 residues. Trimming cost V 6 bases and J 3 bases; bases outside gene matches: 7.